This record looks at one T cell receptor (beta chain) sequence and its context. This record belongs to a study of blood T cell repertoires in COVID-19. CDR1 and CDR2 (germline): SGHRS, YFSETQ. The CDR3 has 13 residues. V lost 4 bases and J lost 4; bases outside the gene matches: 2. Original handling: The assay estimated nucleated cells by amplifying reference gene primers. Assay used: immunoSEQ multiplex PCR; TCRdb lists only in-frame clones, some missing. V and J calls and clone size are as listed in that table; D and trimming were resolved from the DNA. The sample has over 200,000 clones, 65% to 85% seen once; the top ten hold approximately 9%.

This sequence originates from a man aged 35 to 55 with active or convalescent COVID-19. The chain joins TRBV5-1 to TRBJ1-2, with 9 bases that match TRBD1. Input material: peripheral blood. CDR3: CASSEGQGYGYTF. The CDR3, as DNA: TGCGCCAGCAGCGAGGGACAGGGCTATGGCTACACCTTC. Full variable domain (remainder filled in from reference TRBV5-1 and TRBJ1-2): KAGVTQTPRYLIKTRGQQVTLSCSPISGHRSVSWYQQTPGQGLQFLFEYFSETQRNKGNFPGRFSGRQFSNSRSEMNVSTLELGDSALYLCASSEGQGYGYTFGSGTRLTVV.